Below, 23 T cell receptor beta chains from the same sample are listed, as sequenced in a study of control samples from healthy donors and cancer patients. Libraries were prepared by immunoSEQ multiplex PCR; TCRdb keeps only in-frame clonotypes and omits some of them. The data show around 120,000 clones, more than 75% seen once. The source material was blood. These receptors came from a woman between 65 and 79 years old in good health.

The chain recombines TRBV9 with TRBJ2-3; 12 bases are shared with TRBD2. After removal of 1 base from V and 0 bases from J, the junction contained 9 bases not matched to a gene. The CDR3 totals 19 residues. Germline V CDR1 and CDR2: SGDLS, YYNGEE. The CDR3 reads CASSVYPGLAGRSTDTQYF. The CDR3 DNA sequence: TGTGCCAGCAGCGTATATCCGGGACTAGCGGGCCGGAGCACAGATACGCAGTATTTT.

This clone was found once. This chain uses TRBV6-5 with TRBJ2-7, with a tentative D call TRBD2 (6 bases). The CDR3 has 15 residues. Trimming pared 0 bases from V and 2 bases from J, leaving 11 bases between. The V gene's germline CDR1 is MNHEY and CDR2 SVGAGI. CDR3 loop: CASSYSGGATYEQYF. The CDR3, as DNA: TGTGCCAGCAGTTACTCGGGCGGGGCAACCTACGAGCAGTACTTC.

This chain connects TRBV12-3 or TRBV12-4 to TRBJ2-2; no firm D call. The CDR3 sequence is 12 residues long. V was trimmed by 6 bases and J by 6 bases, leaving 8 bases between them. The CDR3 coding sequence is TGTGCCAGCAGGACTCTAGCCGGGGAGCTGTTTTTT. The encoded protein is CASRTLAGELFF.

This chain connects TRBV7-2 to TRBJ2-5; D is uncertain. From germline, CDR1 is SGHTA and CDR2 FQGNSA. The CDR3 contains 13 residues. Deletions cut 1 base from V and 3 bases from J, with 6 bases between. CDR3 coding DNA: TGTGCCAGCAGCTTAGTCAGAGAAGAGACCCAGTACTTC. As protein: CASSLVREETQYF.

This sequence joins TRBV27 and TRBJ1-1; 11 bases fit TRBD1. The CDR3 contains 12 residues. Looked up from germline, CDR1 is MNHEY and CDR2 is SMNVEV (reference sequence). V lost 8 bases and J lost 4; bases outside the gene matches: 0. The CDR3 coding sequence is TGTGCCAGCGGGACAGGGGGCACTGAAGCTTTCTTT. Encoded protein: CASGTGGTEAFF.

The chain is built from TRBV5-4 and TRBJ2-1; the D gene is possibly TRBD1 (8 bases). The CDR3 length is 16 residues. Germline-derived CDR1 and CDR2 are SGHNT and YYREEE (reference sequence). V was cut by 1 base and J by 8 bases, with 19 bases left in between. CDR3 residues: CASSLPRQGRGDEQFF. CDR3 DNA sequence: TGTGCCAGCAGCTTGCCCCGACAGGGGAGGGGGGATGAGCAGTTCTTC.

V and J are TRBV5-1 and TRBJ2-6; 10 bases fit TRBD1. V was pared by 6 bases and J by 2 bases, with 8 bases of the junction left unmatched. Germline CDR1 reads SGHRS; CDR2 reads YFSETQ. The CDR3 covers 17 residues. The chain's CDR3 is CASTETGTGAGANVLTF. In DNA, the CDR3 is TGCGCCAGCACCGAGACCGGGACAGGGGCTGGGGCCAACGTCCTGACTTTC.

V usage is TRBV6-5 and J usage is TRBJ2-6; tentatively, D is TRBD1 (5 bases). In germline, CDR1 is MNHEY, CDR2 SVGAGI. This CDR3 contains 14 residues. Trimming took off 6 bases at V and 2 bases at J, with 8 bases between the two ends. The CDR3 protein is CASSGRAGANVLTF. The CDR3 DNA reads as TGTGCCAGCAGCGGCAGGGCTGGGGCCAACGTCCTGACTTTC.

The chain joins TRBV20-1 to TRBJ2-5, with 9 bases identical to TRBD2. The V and J ends lost 3 bases and 1 base, in that order; junction bases with no gene match: 6. Germline V lookup: CDR1 DFQATT, CDR2 SNEGSKA (reference sequence). CDR3 length equals 15 residues. The CDR3 is CSASGRGGLQETQYF. DNA for the CDR3: TGCAGTGCTAGTGGGCGGGGGGGCCTCCAAGAGACCCAGTACTTC.

The chain employs TRBV3-1 (or the pseudogene TRBV3-2) and TRBJ1-1, with a weak D call TRBD1 (5 bases). V was clipped by 3 bases and J by 4 bases, with 9 bases between them. There are 13 residues in the CDR3. Germline assignment: CDR1 LGHDT and CDR2 YNNKEL (reference sequence). The CDR3 sequence is CASSQGGITEAFF. DNA of the CDR3: TGTGCCAGCAGCCAGGGGGGGATCACTGAAGCTTTCTTT.

J is TRBJ1-2 and V is TRBV19; D not certain. CDR1 is LNHDA, CDR2 SQIVND, per germline (reference sequence). Trimming cost V 6 bases and J 2 bases, with 13 bases left between them. The CDR3 sequence is 14 residues long. CDR3: CASRGSGRNYGYTF. CDR3 coding DNA: TGTGCCAGTAGGGGTAGCGGGCGCAACTATGGCTACACCTTC.

In nucleotides, the CDR3 is TGCGCCAGCAGCCTGACAGCAGGGTCCCACGAGCAGTACTTC. Translating it yields CASSLTAGSHEQYF. J is TRBJ2-7 and V is TRBV5-1; a weak D match, TRBD1 (5 bases). The CDR3 contains 14 residues. V dropped 4 bases and J dropped 5 bases, with 16 bases sitting between them. Germline V lookup: CDR1 SGHRS, CDR2 YFSETQ.

This chain uses TRBV19 with TRBJ1-5, with 8 bases aligning to TRBD1. The germline CDR1 and CDR2 sequences are LNHDA and SQIVND (reference sequence). Trimming took 3 bases from V and 3 from J; bases not matched to a gene: 10. This CDR3 comprises 17 residues. The CDR3 DNA sequence: TGTGCCAGTAGTATTAGTGAGGGACAGGAGATCAATCAGCCCCAGCATTTT. It specifies CASSISEGQEINQPQHF.

V gene TRBV27 combines with J gene TRBJ1-5; possibly TRBD1 for D (5 bases). Germline CDR1 MNHEY, CDR2 SMNVEV (reference sequence). Trimming pared 3 bases from V and 9 bases from J, leaving 15 bases between. The CDR3 has 14 amino acids. The CDR3: CASSLGGGGPPQHF. The CDR3 DNA follows: TGTGCCAGCAGTTTGGGGGGGGGAGGTCCGCCCCAGCATTTT.

The chain employs TRBV13 and TRBJ2-5, with D possibly called TRBD1 or TRBD2 (5 bases each). There are 15 residues in the CDR3. V shed 5 bases and J shed 5 bases, with 18 bases lying between them. Germline V gives CDR1 PRHDT, CDR2 FYEKMQ (reference sequence). The CDR3 nucleotides are TGTGCCAGCAGCGGGGCTAAGTTCGGGGCGGAGACCCAGTACTTC. Amino acids: CASSGAKFGAETQYF.

The CDR3 is CASSEQGAGTDTQYF. The CDR3 DNA sequence: TGTGCCAGCAGTGAACAGGGGGCAGGAACAGATACGCAGTATTTT. The chain employs TRBV6-1 and TRBJ2-3; 8 nucleotides agree with TRBD1. Germline V gene sequence: CDR1 MNHNS, CDR2 SASEGT. This CDR3 contains 15 residues. V dropped 2 bases and J dropped 3; count of bases not matched to a gene: 4.

The chain carries TRBV6-2 or TRBV6-3 and TRBJ2-7; the D is unclear. From germline, CDR1 is MNHEY and CDR2 SVGEGT. Trimming cost V 5 bases and J 5 bases, with 10 bases left between them. The CDR3 runs 12 residues. The CDR3 spells CASSPFVDEQYF. The CDR3 DNA is TGTGCCAGCAGTCCCTTCGTAGACGAGCAGTACTTC.

This chain joins TRBV7-3 and TRBJ1-3, with D maybe TRBD1 (6 bases). This CDR3 contains 15 residues. V lost 3 bases and J lost 3, with 12 bases in between. In germline, CDR1 is SGHTA, CDR2 FQGTGA. The CDR3 loop is CASSLGGQLGNTIYF. For the CDR3, the DNA is TGTGCCAGCAGCTTGGGTGGACAGCTTGGAAACACCATATATTTT.

V gene TRBV4-2 combines with J gene TRBJ2-3, with 7 bases fitting TRBD2. CDR1 and CDR2 from the germline V gene are LGHNA and YNFKEQ. The CDR3 is made up of 15 amino acids. The trim removed 1 base at V and 4 bases at J, leaving 5 bases unmatched. CDR3 nucleotides: TGTGCCAGCAGCCAAGGGGCGGGGGAGGCAGATACGCAGTATTTT. It yields the protein CASSQGAGEADTQYF.

The CDR3 DNA reads as TGTGCCAGTACTGAAGGCTCCTATAATTCACCCCTCCACTTT. Its protein product is CASTEGSYNSPLHF. V is TRBV19 and J is TRBJ1-6; D ambiguous. The CDR3 is 14 amino acids. The V gene lost 7 bases and the J gene lost 0 bases, with 7 bases spanning the gap. Germline-derived CDR1 and CDR2 are LNHDA and SQIVND (reference sequence).

This clone occurred once. The gene calls are TRBV2 and TRBJ1-5; 7 bases map to TRBD1. J gave up 0 bases and V 8 bases, and 1 base lay outside the gene matches. The CDR3 spans 13 residues. CDR1 SNHLY and CDR2 FYNNEI come from the germline V gene. The CDR3 nucleotides are TGTGCCAGCGGGACAGATAGCAATCAGCCCCAGCATTTT. Its translation: CASGTDSNQPQHF.

The chain recombines TRBV6-2 or TRBV6-3 with TRBJ2-7; D not certain. This CDR3 has 15 residues. The V end lost 2 bases, the J end lost 6 bases, and 17 bases lay between the germline ends. From germline, CDR1 is MNHEY and CDR2 SVGEGT. The CDR3 bases are TGTGCCAGCAGTTACCGGCTGGGAAGATCCCCCGAGCAGTACTTC. Translation: CASSYRLGRSPEQYF.

The chain is built from TRBV3-1 (or the pseudogene TRBV3-2) and TRBJ1-2, with 7 bases identical to TRBD1. V lost 0 bases, J lost 7 bases, and 8 bases stayed unmatched. The CDR3 is 15 residues long. Per germline, CDR1 LGHDT and CDR2 YNNKEL (reference sequence). The CDR3 spells CASSQESVTGSGYTF. The CDR3, as DNA: TGTGCCAGCAGCCAAGAATCAGTGACAGGGAGTGGCTACACCTTC.